Below are 31 T cell receptor beta chains sequenced from a single sample in a study of cytomegalovirus exposure and HLA in healthy donors. The PCR made use of 60 Vbeta and 13 Jbeta primers. Data came from immunoSEQ multiplex PCR; TCRdb stores just in-frame clones and leaves some out. This sample has about 160,000 clones, with 50% to 75% found just once. Sequencing was carried out using PBMCs. These receptor sequences come from a woman aged 60 to 75 in good health and CMV-seropositive.

This clone was found a few times. The chain combines TRBV5-1 with TRBJ2-2, with a tentative D call TRBD1 (5 bases). Germline-derived CDR1 and CDR2 are SGHRS and YFSETQ. V was pared by 4 bases and J by 4 bases, with 14 bases between. This CDR3 has 15 residues. The CDR3 reads CASSPLDRPTGELFF. Here the CDR3 DNA reads TGCGCCAGCAGCCCACTCGACAGACCCACCGGGGAGCTGTTTTTT.

This sequence joins TRBV5-1 and TRBJ2-7; 7 positions agree with TRBD1. J lost 0 bases, V lost 2 bases, and 5 bases had no gene match. Germline loops: CDR1 SGHRS, CDR2 YFSETQ. The CDR3 extends over 15 amino acids. The DNA of the CDR3 is TGCGCCAGCAGCTTTATCACAGGGGCCTCCTACGAGCAGTACTTC. Translated, it gives CASSFITGASYEQYF.

The rearrangement uses TRBV27 and TRBJ1-2, with D tentatively TRBD1 (6 bases). Trimming stripped 7 bases from V and 3 bases from J, with 12 bases between. This CDR3 contains 13 residues. Germline V CDR1 and CDR2: MNHEY, SMNVEV (reference sequence). CDR3 in amino acids: CASIGTNDYGYTF. The DNA of the CDR3 is TGTGCCAGCATAGGGACAAACGACTATGGCTACACCTTC.

This clone was picked up one time. V is TRBV7-6 and J is TRBJ1-1, with 7 bases aligning to TRBD1. CDR1 and CDR2 (germline): SGHVS, FNYEAQ. The ends lost 3 bases at V and 8 bases at J; junction bases unmatched: 0. The CDR3 is made up of 11 amino acids. This chain's CDR3 is CASSLGQEAFF. CDR3 DNA sequence: TGTGCCAGCAGCTTGGGACAGGAAGCTTTCTTT.

V is TRBV28 and J is TRBJ2-7, with TRBD2 matching 12 bases. With V trimmed by 5 bases and J by 0 bases, 2 bases remained unmatched. This CDR3 has 15 residues. CDR1 is MDHEN, CDR2 SYDVKM, per germline. CDR3 DNA: TGTGCCAGCAGTGGACTAGCGGGGCCCTCCTACGAGCAGTACTTC. The encoded protein is CASSGLAGPSYEQYF.

This clone was counted only a few times. The chain uses TRBV7-9 and TRBJ1-4; D is uncertain. Germline V gene sequence: CDR1 SEHNR, CDR2 FQNEAQ (reference sequence). Trimming stripped 5 bases from V and 0 bases from J, with 16 bases between. The CDR3 is made up of 17 amino acids. DNA of the CDR3: TGTGCCAGCAGCCGCCGGGAGCCTCGGACAACTAATGAAAAACTGTTTTTT. Translation gives CASSRREPRTTNEKLFF.

The chain recombines TRBV9 with TRBJ2-3, with 7 bases fitting TRBD2. The CDR3 extends over 15 amino acids. The germline CDR1 and CDR2 sequences are SGDLS and YYNGEE. Unmatched junction bases numbered 8, after V lost 4 bases and J lost 3 bases. The CDR3 region has the DNA TGTGCCAGCAGCCCCTCGGGGGGATCAACAGATACGCAGTATTTT. It specifies CASSPSGGSTDTQYF.

This rearrangement joins TRBV5-1 to TRBJ2-1; TRBD1 matches 8 bases. The CDR3 consists of 16 residues. The V gene end was trimmed by 0 bases and the J gene end by 1 base; junction bases not matched to a gene: 3. Germline V CDR1 and CDR2: SGHRS, YFSETQ. The DNA of the CDR3 is TGCGCCAGCAGCTTGGCTGGGACAGGTTCCTACAATGAGCAGTTCTTC. Amino acids: CASSLAGTGSYNEQFF.

The rearrangement joins TRBV28 to TRBJ2-2; D is possibly TRBD2 (7 bases). The CDR3 contains 18 residues. Trimming removed 6 bases at V and 0 bases at J, with 20 bases between. Germline CDR1 is MDHEN and CDR2 is SYDVKM. The CDR3 DNA follows: TGTGCCAGCAGCCCACAGGGAGGGAAGGGGACGAACACCGGGGAGCTGTTTTTT. Translated, it gives CASSPQGGKGTNTGELFF.

V usage is TRBV30 and J usage is TRBJ2-1; D gene ambiguous. V was cut by 2 bases and J by 1 base, with 6 bases left in between. Looked up from germline, CDR1 is GTSNPN and CDR2 is SVGIG (reference sequence). This CDR3 is built from 13 residues. The CDR3 region is CAWSPGSYNEQFF. CDR3 nucleotide sequence: TGTGCCTGGAGTCCCGGTTCCTACAATGAGCAGTTCTTC.

V gene TRBV2 combines with J gene TRBJ1-5, with a tentative D call TRBD1 (6 bases). Trimming pared 6 bases from V and 3 bases from J, leaving 15 bases between. This CDR3 spans 15 amino acids. From germline, CDR1 is SNHLY and CDR2 FYNNEI. CDR3 sequence: CASSTGRGHNQPQHF. The DNA of the CDR3 is TGTGCCAGCAGCACGGGCAGGGGACACAATCAGCCCCAGCATTTT.

The chain joins TRBV6-5 to TRBJ2-1, with D perhaps matching TRBD1 (6 bases). The CDR3 extends over 16 amino acids. The V end was cut by 4 bases, the J end by 1 base, with 14 bases between. Germline V gene data show CDR1 as MNHEY and CDR2 as SVGAGI. CDR3 protein: CASSWSQGRSYNEQFF. DNA for the CDR3: TGTGCCAGCAGTTGGTCACAGGGAAGGTCCTACAATGAGCAGTTCTTC.

This clone has just one count. V usage is TRBV7-9 and J usage is TRBJ2-5; D call uncertain. V was shortened by 3 bases and J by 5 bases, with 7 bases between the two germline ends. Germline CDR1 is SEHNR and CDR2 is FQNEAQ (reference sequence). This CDR3 contains 12 residues. CDR3 nucleotide sequence: TGTGCCAGCAGCTTCAGTTTGGAGACCCAGTACTTC. It translates to CASSFSLETQYF. The variable domain in full, with the rest retrieved from reference TRBV7-9 and TRBJ2-5, is DTGVSQNPRHKITKRGQNVTFRCDPISEHNRLYWYRQTLGQGPEFLTYFQNEAQLEKSRLLSDRFSAERPKGSFSTLEIQRTEQGDSAMYLCASSFSLETQYFGPGTRLLVL.

The chain links TRBV5-4 to TRBJ2-5, with a weak D call TRBD2 (5 bases). This CDR3 region has 15 residues. The V end was cut by 4 bases, the J end by 2 bases, with 15 bases between. The germline V gene has CDR1 SGHNT and CDR2 YYREEE (reference sequence). CDR3 DNA: TGTGCCAGCAGCCGCAACGGGATTTTACAAGAGACCCAGTACTTC. This gives the protein CASSRNGILQETQYF.

The rearrangement links TRBV28 to TRBJ1-1, with D perhaps matching TRBD1 (6 bases). Germline CDR1 and CDR2: MDHEN and SYDVKM. Trimming removed 2 bases from V and 4 bases from J, with 26 bases in between. This CDR3 spans 19 amino acids. The chain's CDR3 is CASSLGGLGASGRGTEAFF. CDR3 DNA sequence: TGTGCCAGCAGTTTAGGGGGCTTAGGGGCCTCCGGGAGGGGCACTGAAGCTTTCTTT.

The J gene is TRBJ2-2, the V gene TRBV2; 9 nucleotides align to TRBD2. CDR3 length: 17 amino acids. Germline CDR1 is SNHLY and CDR2 is FYNNEI. Trimming took 6 bases from V and 4 from J; bases not matched to a gene: 12. CDR3 in amino acids: CASSAFSGRTGTGELFF. The CDR3 coding sequence is TGTGCCAGCAGCGCTTTTAGCGGGAGAACGGGCACCGGGGAGCTGTTTTTT.

This clone came up a few times. J is TRBJ2-2 and V is TRBV9; no firm D call. The CDR3 runs to 12 residues. V was pared by 7 bases and J by 5 bases, with 9 bases between. CDR1 is SGDLS, CDR2 YYNGEE, per germline. The CDR3 reads CASSEPTGELFF. The CDR3 DNA reads TGTGCCAGCTCGGAGCCAACCGGGGAGCTGTTTTTT.

The chain couples TRBV5-6 to TRBJ2-2; 10 bases fit TRBD1. The CDR3 extends over 16 amino acids. The trim removed 2 bases at V and 7 bases at J, leaving 8 bases unmatched. Germline CDR1 SGHDT, CDR2 YYEEEE. The CDR3 sequence is CASSFRRQGALGELFF. The CDR3 nucleotides read TGTGCCAGCAGCTTTAGGAGACAGGGGGCCCTCGGGGAGCTGTTTTTT.

The chain joins TRBV7-2 to TRBJ2-7; possibly TRBD2 for D (6 bases). Looked up from germline, CDR1 is SGHTA and CDR2 is FQGNSA. The CDR3 spans 15 residues. The V gene lost 5 bases and the J gene lost 1 base, with 15 bases spanning the gap. CDR3 region: CASSLDPEGSYEQYF. CDR3 in DNA: TGTGCCAGCAGCCTAGATCCGGAGGGTTCCTACGAGCAGTACTTC.

V is TRBV7-8 and J is TRBJ2-1, with 7 bases aligning to TRBD1. The CDR3 loop spans 14 amino acids. CDR1 and CDR2 from the germline V gene are SGHVS and FQNEAQ. V was pared by 5 bases and J by 6 bases, with 7 bases of the junction left unmatched. The CDR3 here is CASSKYRGFNEQFF. CDR3 sequence (DNA): TGTGCCAGCAGCAAGTACAGGGGATTCAATGAGCAGTTCTTC.

The chain employs TRBV19 and TRBJ1-1, with 9 positions matching TRBD1. Germline V CDR1 and CDR2: LNHDA, SQIVND (reference sequence). After removal of 4 bases from V and 1 base from J, the junction contained 4 bases not matched to a gene. CDR3 length: 15 residues. The CDR3 here is CASSTTGGPNTEAFF. The DNA for the CDR3 is TGTGCCAGTAGTACTACAGGGGGCCCGAACACTGAAGCTTTCTTT.

The DNA of the CDR3 is TGTGCCAGCATTTCCGCACTCTCGGGGAGATCTAACTATGGCTACACCTTC. This gives the protein CASISALSGRSNYGYTF. This chain connects TRBV28 to TRBJ1-2, with unresolved D. The V end lost 7 bases, the J end lost 0 bases, and 21 bases lay between the germline ends. This CDR3 is built from 17 residues. Germline V gene data show CDR1 as MDHEN and CDR2 as SYDVKM.

V gene TRBV30 combines with J gene TRBJ2-5; TRBD1 matches at 8 bases. The germline CDR1 and CDR2 sequences are GTSNPN and SVGIG (reference sequence). J was trimmed by 5 bases and V by 0 bases; bases with no gene match: 2. The length of the CDR3 is 13 residues. The CDR3 sequence: CAWSVGTGETQYF. The DNA for the CDR3 is TGTGCCTGGAGTGTAGGGACAGGCGAGACCCAGTACTTC. The full variable domain, its missing parts supplied by reference TRBV30 and TRBJ2-5, is SQTIHQWPATLVQPVGSPLSLECTVEGTSNPNLYWYRQAAGRGLQLLFYSVGIGQISSEVPQNLSASRPQDRQFILSSKKLLLSDSGFYLCAWSVGTGETQYFGPGTRLLVL.

This clone came up once. This chain joins TRBV5-4 and TRBJ1-2; 7 bases map to TRBD1. Losses at the gene ends were 3 bases for V and 1 base for J; bases not matched to a gene: 6. CDR1 and CDR2 (germline): SGHNT, YYREEE (reference sequence). The CDR3 sequence is 15 residues long. This CDR3 reads CASSSKDRDNYGYTF. In DNA form, the CDR3 reads TGTGCCAGCAGCTCCAAAGACAGGGATAACTATGGCTACACCTTC.

The table lists this clone with a few counts. This rearrangement joins TRBV5-1 to TRBJ1-1, with TRBD1 matching over 10 bases. The CDR3 runs to 16 residues. CDR1 SGHRS and CDR2 YFSETQ come from the germline V gene. The V gene end was trimmed by 4 bases and the J gene end by 1 base; junction bases not matched to a gene: 7. The CDR3 reads CASSPGQGIQNTEAFF. The DNA for the CDR3 is TGCGCCAGCAGCCCGGGACAGGGGATACAGAACACTGAAGCTTTCTTT. Combining the CDR3 with reference TRBV5-1 and TRBJ1-1 gives the whole variable domain KAGVTQTPRYLIKTRGQQVTLSCSPISGHRSVSWYQQTPGQGLQFLFEYFSETQRNKGNFPGRFSGRQFSNSRSEMNVSTLELGDSALYLCASSPGQGIQNTEAFFGQGTRLTVV.

This clone was picked up a small number of times. The gene calls are TRBV4-2 and TRBJ2-6; 8 nucleotides align to TRBD2. The V segment lost 1 base and the J segment 0 bases; nucleotides outside the gene matches: 8. The germline V gene encodes CDR1 LGHNA and CDR2 YNFKEQ. There are 19 residues in the CDR3. CDR3 in DNA: TGTGCCAGCAGCCAAGCTGGGGCAGGGACTAGCTCTGGGGCCAACGTCCTGACTTTC. Translation: CASSQAGAGTSSGANVLTF.

The rearrangement uses TRBV19 and TRBJ2-7; D ambiguous. Deletions cut 4 bases from V and 0 bases from J, with 10 bases between. The germline CDR1 and CDR2 sequences are LNHDA and SQIVND (reference sequence). The CDR3 covers 14 residues. The CDR3 DNA is TGTGCCAGTAGTAAGAAAGCCGTCTCCTACGAGCAGTACTTC. It is translated as CASSKKAVSYEQYF. Drawing the rest from reference TRBV19 and TRBJ2-7, the complete variable domain is DGGITQSPKYLFRKEGQNVTLSCEQNLNHDAMYWYRQDPGQGLRLIYYSQIVNDFQKGDIAEGYSVSREKKESFPLTVTSAQKNPTAFYLCASSKKAVSYEQYFGPGTRLTVT.

The chain carries TRBV9 and TRBJ2-1, with D possibly being TRBD2 (6 bases). V was trimmed by 5 bases and J by 0 bases, leaving 27 bases between them. The CDR3 consists of 20 residues. The germline V gene encodes CDR1 SGDLS and CDR2 YYNGEE. In nucleotides, the CDR3 is TGTGCCAGCAGTGACAAACTTTTTGGTTGGCGGCGGGACTCCTACAATGAGCAGTTCTTC. Translated: CASSDKLFGWRRDSYNEQFF.

The chain recombines TRBV6-5 with TRBJ1-5; 7 positions match TRBD1. The length of the CDR3 is 14 residues. In germline, CDR1 is MNHEY, CDR2 SVGAGI. The J segment lost 7 bases and the V segment lost 5 bases, leaving 8 bases of the junction unmatched. Here the CDR3 reads CASSQRGQGQPQHF. DNA for the CDR3: TGTGCCAGCAGTCAAAGGGGGCAGGGACAGCCCCAGCATTTT.

This clone has just a few counts. This chain uses TRBV5-5 with TRBJ2-5, with D perhaps matching TRBD1 (5 bases). V lost 4 bases and J 5 bases, leaving 12 bases between the germline ends. This CDR3 region has 13 residues. The V gene's germline CDR1 is SGHKS and CDR2 YYEKEE (reference sequence). Written as DNA, the CDR3 is TGTGCCAGCAGCATCAGGGATCCCGAGACCCAGTACTTC. Translation: CASSIRDPETQYF. The full variable domain, in which reference TRBV5-5 and TRBJ2-5 provide the parts outside the CDR3, is DAGVTQSPTHLIKTRGQQVTLRCSPISGHKSVSWYQQVLGQGPQFIFQYYEKEERGRGNFPDRFSARQFPNYSSELNVNALLLGDSALYLCASSIRDPETQYFGPGTRLLVL.

The chain is built from TRBV28 and TRBJ1-1; weak D call: TRBD1 (6 bases). The CDR3 loop spans 12 amino acids. CDR1 and CDR2 (germline): MDHEN, SYDVKM. The germline V and J ends were trimmed by 6 bases and 11 bases, with 16 bases remaining between them. Here the CDR3 reads CASRKTGLEAFF. The CDR3 nucleotides are TGTGCCAGCAGGAAAACAGGGCTTGAGGCTTTCTTT.